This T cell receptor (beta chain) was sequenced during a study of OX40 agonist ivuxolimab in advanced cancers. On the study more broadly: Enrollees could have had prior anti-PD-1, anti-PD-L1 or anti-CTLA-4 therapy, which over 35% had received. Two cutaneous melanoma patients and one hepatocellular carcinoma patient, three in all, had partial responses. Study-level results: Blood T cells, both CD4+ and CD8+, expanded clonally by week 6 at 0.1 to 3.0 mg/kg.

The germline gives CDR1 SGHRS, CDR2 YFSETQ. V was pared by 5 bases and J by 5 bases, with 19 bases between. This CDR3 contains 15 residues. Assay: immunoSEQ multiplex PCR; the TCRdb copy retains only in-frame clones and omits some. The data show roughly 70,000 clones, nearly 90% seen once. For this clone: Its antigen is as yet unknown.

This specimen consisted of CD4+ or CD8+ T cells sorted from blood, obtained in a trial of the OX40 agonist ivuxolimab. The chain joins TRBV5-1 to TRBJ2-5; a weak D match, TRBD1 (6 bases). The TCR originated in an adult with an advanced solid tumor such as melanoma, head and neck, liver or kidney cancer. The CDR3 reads CASSSQGSEGETQYF. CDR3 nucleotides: TGCGCCAGCAGTTCACAGGGTAGTGAGGGGGAGACCCAGTACTTC.